The clone carrying this T cell receptor (beta chain) was recorded once. What it binds is unknown. Germline V gene data show CDR1 as SEHNR and CDR2 as FQNEAQ (reference sequence). V was clipped by 5 bases and J by 2 bases; unmatched bases: 7. This CDR3 is 16 amino acids long. The data originate from a study of cytomegalovirus exposure and HLA in healthy donors. PCR employed 60 Vbeta and 13 Jbeta primers. Clones were sequenced by immunoSEQ multiplex PCR, and TCRdb holds only the in-frame ones, with some missing. This table holds 55,000 to 80,000 clones, 85% found once. Study results and caveats: TCR association rates varied by HLA locus in a later analysis, with DRB1 highest and HLA-C lowest.

The sequenced sample was PBMCs. The TCR sequence derives from a female donor in good health and CMV-seronegative. J is TRBJ2-2 and V is TRBV7-9; 8 nucleotides align to TRBD1. Here the CDR3 DNA reads TGTGCCAGCAGCCGTCCCGGGACAGGTAACACCGGGGAGCTGTTTTTT. It specifies CASSRPGTGNTGELFF.